The 26 T cell receptor beta chains below all came from one sample that was sequenced in a study of metastatic and nonmetastatic thyroid tumors. Each patient came to thyroid surgery without any prior treatment (of any kind). TCRdb re-called the PCR reads through MiXCR. This repertoire shows roughly 93,000 clones, about 13% found once; its top ten account for about 11%. What was sequenced was blood. The receptors stem from a female donor with papillary thyroid cancer or a benign thyroid nodule (not recorded which). Some clones in this sample may be carry-over from other donors' samples.

Comment on this clone: This could be a read error, since a much larger clone is one nucleotide away. In nucleotides, the CDR3 is TGCGCCAGCAGCCCCCGGGGAGCGACAGAGACCCAGTACTTC. Amino acid sequence: CASSPRGATETQYF. The chain recombines TRBV5-1 with TRBJ2-5; perhaps TRBD2 as D (5 bases). The germline V gene has CDR1 SGHRS and CDR2 YFSETQ. CDR3 length equals 14 residues. Trimming pared 4 bases from V and 4 bases from J, leaving 14 bases between.

CDR3 residues: CASSQSRTSVSISEQYF. The DNA for the CDR3 is TGCGCCAGCAGCCAGTCAAGGACTAGCGTGAGCATCAGCGAGCAGTACTTC. The chain is built from TRBV4-3 and TRBJ2-7, with 9 bases that match TRBD2. With V trimmed by 3 bases and J by 6 bases, 15 bases remained unmatched. CDR1 and CDR2 (germline): LGHNA, YSLEER. There are 17 residues in the CDR3.

This clone was seen ten or more times. The CDR3 coding sequence is TGTGCCAGCAGCGATCGTCTAAGGGAAGTCTTTACAGATACGCAGTATTTT. Protein product: CASSDRLREVFTDTQYF. The chain joins TRBV5-6 to TRBJ2-3; D is uncertain. The V end was cut by 4 bases, the J end by 3 bases, with 21 bases between. Germline-derived CDR1 and CDR2 are SGHDT and YYEEEE. The CDR3 covers 17 residues.

This clone has a count of ten or more. The chain couples TRBV6-1 to TRBJ1-1, with D tentatively TRBD1 (5 bases). Germline CDR1 is MNHNS and CDR2 is SASEGT. V was trimmed by 5 bases and J by 0 bases, leaving 7 bases between them. This CDR3 is built from 13 residues. The CDR3 bases are TGTGCCAGCAGTCAGACAGTGAACACTGAAGCTTTCTTT. It translates to CASSQTVNTEAFF.

This clone was recorded at least ten times. The chain carries TRBV11-3 and TRBJ2-1, with D tentatively TRBD2 (5 bases). The germline CDR1 and CDR2 sequences are SGHNT and YENEEA. CDR3 length: 13 amino acids. Trimming removed 5 bases at V and 7 bases at J, with 12 bases between. Here the CDR3 reads CASSTRTVNEQFF. CDR3 sequence (DNA): TGTGCCAGCAGCACTCGGACTGTTAATGAGCAGTTCTTC.

This clone was counted many times. The rearrangement joins TRBV5-1 to TRBJ2-1, with 7 bases matching TRBD2. The V segment lost 3 bases and the J segment 6 bases; nucleotides outside the gene matches: 0. The CDR3 loop spans 12 amino acids. Germline V gene data show CDR1 as SGHRS and CDR2 as YFSETQ. CDR3 sequence reads: CASSWGGNEQFF. As DNA, the CDR3 is TGCGCCAGCAGCTGGGGGGGCAATGAGCAGTTCTTC.

This clone was recorded many times. This sequence joins TRBV6-2 or TRBV6-3 and TRBJ1-5; the match to TRBD1 covers 8 bases. The J segment lost 3 bases and the V segment lost 5 bases, leaving 9 bases of the junction unmatched. The CDR3 length is 16 residues. From germline, CDR1 is MNHEY and CDR2 SVGEGT. CDR3 region: CASSARGQGYNQPQHF. CDR3 coding DNA: TGTGCCAGCAGTGCCCGAGGACAGGGCTACAATCAGCCCCAGCATTTT.

At least ten counts were recorded for this clone. A read error may be the cause here, since a much bigger clone is one base away. The chain recombines TRBV19 with TRBJ1-2; 8 bases line up with TRBD1. The CDR3 extends over 13 amino acids. Germline V gene lookup returns CDR1 LNHDA and CDR2 SQIVND (reference sequence). The CDR3 loop is CVSSLGQGSSYTF. The CDR3 DNA reads as TGTGTCAGTAGTCTTGGACAGGGTAGTAGCTACACCTTC.

At least ten counts were recorded for this clone. The gene calls are TRBV9 and TRBJ2-7; the D gene is possibly TRBD2 (5 bases). CDR3 length equals 13 residues. CDR1 and CDR2 from the germline V gene are SGDLS and YYNGEE. V was shortened by 0 bases and J by 6 bases, with 10 bases between the two germline ends. The CDR3 spells CASSVAPGGEQYF. As DNA, the CDR3 is TGTGCCAGCAGCGTAGCGCCCGGAGGCGAGCAGTACTTC.

This clone occurred many times. The gene calls are TRBV4-3 and TRBJ2-2, with D uncertain. The CDR3 sequence is 15 residues long. Per germline, CDR1 LGHNA and CDR2 YSLEER. V shed 0 bases and J shed 7 bases, with 12 bases lying between them. In DNA form, the CDR3 reads TGCGCCAGCAGCCAAGATAACATAGGCGGCGGGGAGCTGTTTTTT. Translating it yields CASSQDNIGGGELFF.

This clone occurred many times. This sequence joins TRBV5-1 and TRBJ1-2, with D unclear. V lost 0 bases to trimming and J lost 0 bases, with 6 bases between them. CDR3 length: 14 amino acids. The germline CDR1 and CDR2 sequences are SGHRS and YFSETQ. CDR3 sequence (DNA): TGCGCCAGCAGCTTGGCTGGATCTAACTATGGCTACACCTTC. Residues: CASSLAGSNYGYTF.

This clone was counted many times. This chain uses TRBV2 with TRBJ2-2; D possibly corresponds to TRBD1 (6 bases). V gave up 7 bases and J gave up 5 bases, with 14 bases separating them. This CDR3 comprises 14 residues. Germline CDR1 reads SNHLY; CDR2 reads FYNNEI. In DNA, the CDR3 is TGTGCCAGCAAGGCGAGCCAGGGGACCGGGGAGCTGTTTTTT. Translated, it gives CASKASQGTGELFF.

The rearrangement links TRBV7-2 to TRBJ2-1; TRBD1 matches 7 bases. Losses at the gene ends were 3 bases for V and 8 bases for J; bases not matched to a gene: 4. This CDR3 has 13 residues. Germline CDR1 reads SGHTA; CDR2 reads FQGNSA. DNA for the CDR3: TGTGCCAGCAGCTTGACAGGGTATTATGAGCAGTTCTTC. This codes for CASSLTGYYEQFF.

This clone was found many times. This chain links TRBV12-5 with TRBJ2-1; 7 bases are shared with TRBD1. J was trimmed by 4 bases and V by 0 bases; bases with no gene match: 6. There are 16 residues in the CDR3. Germline-derived CDR1 and CDR2 are LGHNT and FRNRAP. The CDR3 here is CASGLVVGGYYNEQFF. CDR3 nucleotide sequence: TGTGCTAGTGGTTTGGTAGTAGGGGGCTATTACAATGAGCAGTTCTTC. Combining the CDR3 with reference TRBV12-5 and TRBJ2-1 gives the whole variable domain DARVTQTPRHKVTEMGQEVTMRCQPILGHNTVFWYRQTMMQGLELLAYFRNRAPLDDSGMPKDRFSAEMPDATLATLKIQPSEPRDSAVYFCASGLVVGGYYNEQFFGPGTRLTVL.

CDR3 in amino acids: CASSYSQSRSYEQYF. The CDR3 DNA sequence: TGTGCCAGCAGTTACTCGCAAAGCAGATCATACGAGCAGTACTTC. The chain recombines TRBV6-6 with TRBJ2-7, with D unclear. Between the trimmed V and J ends, which lost 0 bases and 4 bases, there was a span of 13 bases. Germline V gene sequence: CDR1 MNHNY, CDR2 SVGAGI (reference sequence). The CDR3 spans 15 residues.

Worth noting for this clone: This may be a read error, as it is one base from a much larger clone. The genes are TRBV5-6 and TRBJ1-6; 9 bases match TRBD1. The CDR3 contains 16 residues. CDR1 is SGHDT and CDR2 is YYEEEE in the germline V gene. The CDR3 protein is CASSLTGGSHNSPLHF. In DNA form, the CDR3 reads TGTGCCAGCAGCCTAACAGGGGGCTCCCATAATTCACCCCTCCACTTT.

On this clone: This same CDR3 is encoded by further DNA sequences in the sample. This chain joins TRBV2 and TRBJ2-7, with D tentatively TRBD1 or TRBD2 (6 bases each). The CDR3 runs 13 residues. The V end lost 8 bases, the J end lost 0 bases, and 11 bases lay between the germline ends. Germline CDR1 and CDR2: SNHLY and FYNNEI. CDR3 coding DNA: TGTGCCAGCGTAGGGGGGATCTCCTACGAGCAGTACTTC. It is translated as CASVGGISYEQYF.

The chain recombines TRBV11-2 with TRBJ1-1; TRBD1 agrees at 7 bases. Germline CDR1 reads SGHAT; CDR2 reads FQNNGV. V was pared by 5 bases and J by 1 base, with 16 bases of the junction left unmatched. The CDR3 consists of 18 residues. The CDR3 region is CASSVSYRGALPNTEAFF. CDR3 coding DNA: TGTGCCAGCAGCGTGTCATACAGGGGCGCTCTCCCGAACACTGAAGCTTTCTTT.

Ten or more counts support this clone. This chain uses TRBV2 with TRBJ2-1; unclear D gene. The CDR3 length is 17 residues. Germline CDR1 reads SNHLY; CDR2 reads FYNNEI. V was trimmed by 4 bases and J by 0 bases, leaving 16 bases between them. CDR3 residues: CASSAGPTRSSYNEQFF. CDR3 DNA: TGTGCCAGCAGTGCAGGTCCAACAAGGAGCTCCTACAATGAGCAGTTCTTC.

This clone came up many times. The chain uses TRBV20-1 and TRBJ2-1, with D hard to call. Deletions cut 3 bases from V and 8 bases from J, with 17 bases between. This CDR3 has 14 residues. Germline CDR1 and CDR2: DFQATT and SNEGSKA (reference sequence). The CDR3 protein is CSASQPTLFDEQFF. DNA for the CDR3: TGCAGTGCTAGCCAACCTACTTTATTCGATGAGCAGTTCTTC.

In its sample, this clone was seen many times. V usage is TRBV2 and J usage is TRBJ2-7; 11 nucleotides match TRBD1. Unmatched junction bases numbered 5, after V lost 4 bases and J lost 6 bases. The germline V gene encodes CDR1 SNHLY and CDR2 FYNNEI. This CDR3 contains 14 residues. The DNA for the CDR3 is TGTGCCAGCAGTGCGCGGACAGGGGGCGGCGAGCAGTACTTC. As protein: CASSARTGGGEQYF.

The chain joins TRBV6-1 to TRBJ2-6, with TRBD2 matching 8 bases. V shed 8 bases and J 2 bases; nucleotides not matched to a gene: 8. CDR3 size: 16 residues. Germline V CDR1 and CDR2: MNHNS, SASEGT. As DNA, the CDR3 is TGTGCCAGCCGAGGGGCGGGGGGCGCTGGGGCCAACGTCCTGACTTTC. Its translation: CASRGAGGAGANVLTF.

This clone was observed at least ten times. This sequence joins TRBV7-2 and TRBJ1-6, with a tentative D call TRBD1 (5 bases). V dropped 5 bases and J dropped 6 bases, with 11 bases sitting between them. Germline CDR1 is SGHTA and CDR2 is FQGNSA. The length of the CDR3 is 14 residues. CDR3 DNA sequence: TGTGCCAGCAGCCATGGGGGGTCTAATTCACCCCTCCACTTT. Amino acids: CASSHGGSNSPLHF.

This rearrangement joins TRBV11-1 to TRBJ2-3; D perhaps matches TRBD1 (5 bases). In germline, CDR1 is SGHAT, CDR2 FQDESV (reference sequence). This CDR3 contains 16 residues. Trimming shortened V by 1 base and J by 7 bases, and 18 bases separated the two germline ends. The CDR3 region is CASSLDGRAWGHTQYF. CDR3 nucleotides: TGTGCCAGCAGCTTAGATGGAAGGGCCTGGGGCCATACGCAGTATTTT.

At least ten counts were recorded for this clone. This chain joins TRBV13 and TRBJ1-3; D not resolved. This CDR3 spans 12 amino acids. Trimming cost V 4 bases and J 9 bases, with 10 bases left between them. Germline V gene data show CDR1 as PRHDT and CDR2 as FYEKMQ (reference sequence). The CDR3 nucleotides are TGTGCCAGCAGCTCGTTGACTGGCACCATATATTTT. The encoded protein is CASSSLTGTIYF.

The sample holds many counts of this clone. The rearrangement uses TRBV11-1 and TRBJ2-7; possibly TRBD1 or TRBD2 for D (5 bases each). Trimming left V 5 bases short and J 3 bases short, with 20 bases between. CDR3 length equals 16 residues. The germline V gene has CDR1 SGHAT and CDR2 FQDESV (reference sequence). Written as DNA, the CDR3 is TGTGCCAGCAGCGATGATGGGGACCCCTTTGGCTACGAGCAGTACTTC. Translating it yields CASSDDGDPFGYEQYF.